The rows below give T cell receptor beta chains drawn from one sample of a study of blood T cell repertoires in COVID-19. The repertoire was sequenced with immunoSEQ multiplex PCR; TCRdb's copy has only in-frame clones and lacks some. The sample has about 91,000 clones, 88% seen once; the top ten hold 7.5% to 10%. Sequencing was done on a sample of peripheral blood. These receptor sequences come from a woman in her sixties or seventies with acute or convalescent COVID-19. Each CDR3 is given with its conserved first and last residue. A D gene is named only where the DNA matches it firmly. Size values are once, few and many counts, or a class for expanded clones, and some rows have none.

CDR3aa: CASNLGEGVNEKLFF; CDR3nt: TGTGCCAGCAATCTAGGGGAGGGGGTTAATGAAAAACTGTTTTTT; d_gene: -; j_gene: TRBJ1-4; v_gene: TRBV6-6; abundance: -
CDR3aa: CASGGTGATEAFF; CDR3nt: TGTGCCAGTGGAGGGACAGGGGCCACTGAAGCTTTCTTT; d_gene: TRBD1; j_gene: TRBJ1-1; v_gene: TRBV19; abundance: -
CDR3aa: CASNPGLGRFYEQYF; CDR3nt: TGTGCCAGTAACCCAGGTTTGGGGCGCTTCTACGAGCAGTACTTC; d_gene: -; j_gene: TRBJ2-7; v_gene: TRBV19; abundance: -
CDR3aa: CASSLVRTGNGYTF; CDR3nt: TGTGCCAGCAGCTTAGTTCGGACAGGGAACGGCTACACCTTC; d_gene: TRBD1; j_gene: TRBJ1-2; v_gene: TRBV7-9; abundance: -
CDR3aa: CASSLELAGGPREQYF; CDR3nt: TGTGCCAGCAGTTTAGAGCTAGCGGGAGGGCCGAGGGAGCAGTACTTC; d_gene: TRBD2; j_gene: TRBJ2-7; v_gene: TRBV27; abundance: -
CDR3aa: CASSLGADLGYTF; CDR3nt: TGTGCCAGCAGCTTAGGGGCCGACCTCGGCTACACCTTC; d_gene: -; j_gene: TRBJ1-2; v_gene: TRBV11-2; abundance: -
CDR3aa: CASSPRDRVAKNIQYF; CDR3nt: TGTGCCAGCAGTCCCCGGGACAGGGTGGCCAAAAACATTCAGTACTTC; d_gene: TRBD1; j_gene: TRBJ2-4; v_gene: TRBV27; abundance: -
CDR3aa: CASSETGGSNQPQHF; CDR3nt: TGTGCCAGCAGTGAGACAGGGGGGAGCAATCAGCCCCAGCATTTT; d_gene: TRBD1; j_gene: TRBJ1-5; v_gene: TRBV6-1; abundance: -
CDR3aa: CASRIGTGGRMNTEAFF; CDR3nt: TGTGCCAGTAGAATAGGGACAGGGGGCCGAATGAACACTGAAGCTTTCTTT; d_gene: TRBD1; j_gene: TRBJ1-1; v_gene: TRBV19; abundance: -
CDR3aa: CASSPPARGLGVYTEAFF; CDR3nt: TGTGCCAGCTCACCACCGGCGCGGGGGCTCGGTGTTTACACTGAAGCTTTCTTT; d_gene: -; j_gene: TRBJ1-1; v_gene: TRBV18; abundance: -
CDR3aa: CASSLDTGFYGYTF; CDR3nt: TGCGCCAGCAGCTTGGACACAGGTTTCTATGGCTACACCTTC; d_gene: -; j_gene: TRBJ1-2; v_gene: TRBV5-1; abundance: -
CDR3aa: CASSWDRGSMNTEAFF; CDR3nt: TGTGCCAGCAGTTGGGACAGGGGTTCCATGAACACTGAAGCTTTCTTT; d_gene: TRBD1; j_gene: TRBJ1-1; v_gene: TRBV27; abundance: -
CDR3aa: CSVFGTSNEQFF; CDR3nt: TGCAGCGTTTTTGGGACTAGCAATGAGCAGTTCTTC; d_gene: TRBD2; j_gene: TRBJ2-1; v_gene: TRBV29-1; abundance: -
CDR3aa: CASSQRTGTNTGELFF; CDR3nt: TGTGCCAGCAGCCAACGGACAGGAACGAACACCGGGGAGCTGTTTTTT; d_gene: TRBD1; j_gene: TRBJ2-2; v_gene: TRBV5-8; abundance: -
CDR3aa: CASSIATYNEQFF; CDR3nt: TGTGCCAGTAGTATTGCGACTTACAATGAGCAGTTCTTC; d_gene: -; j_gene: TRBJ2-1; v_gene: TRBV19; abundance: few
CDR3aa: CASSRVINEQFF; CDR3nt: TGTGCCAGCAGTCGGGTGATAAATGAGCAGTTCTTC; d_gene: -; j_gene: TRBJ2-1; v_gene: TRBV6-1; abundance: -
CDR3aa: CAWGKDGGHYEQYF; CDR3nt: TGTGCCTGGGGCAAGGACGGAGGGCACTACGAGCAGTACTTC; d_gene: -; j_gene: TRBJ2-7; v_gene: TRBV30; abundance: few
CDR3aa: CASSFSGSRNEQFF; CDR3nt: TGTGCCAGCAGTTTTAGCGGGAGTAGGAATGAGCAGTTCTTC; d_gene: TRBD2; j_gene: TRBJ2-1; v_gene: TRBV6-5; abundance: -
CDR3aa: CASSLGDRDTEKLFF; CDR3nt: TGTGCCAGCAGCCTGGGGGACAGGGACACTGAAAAACTGTTTTTT; d_gene: TRBD1; j_gene: TRBJ1-4; v_gene: TRBV3-1/TRBV3-2; abundance: -
CDR3aa: CATSRERDRAYGYTF; CDR3nt: TGTGCCACCAGCAGGGAGAGGGACAGAGCCTATGGCTACACCTTC; d_gene: TRBD1; j_gene: TRBJ1-2; v_gene: TRBV15; abundance: -
CDR3aa: CASSLESSADEQYF; CDR3nt: TGTGCCAGCAGCTTGGAGTCCAGTGCGGACGAGCAGTACTTC; d_gene: -; j_gene: TRBJ2-7; v_gene: TRBV5-4; abundance: -
CDR3aa: CASSGGREETQYF; CDR3nt: TGTGCCAGCAGTGGCGGGAGGGAAGAGACCCAGTACTTC; d_gene: TRBD2; j_gene: TRBJ2-5; v_gene: TRBV2; abundance: -
CDR3aa: CASSETGSNQPQHF; CDR3nt: TGCGCCAGCAGTGAGACAGGGAGCAATCAGCCCCAGCATTTT; d_gene: -; j_gene: TRBJ1-5; v_gene: TRBV10-2; abundance: -
CDR3aa: CATSRDFGLRRGTQYF; CDR3nt: TGTGCCACCAGCAGAGATTTCGGACTCCGACGAGGGACGCAGTATTTT; d_gene: -; j_gene: TRBJ2-3; v_gene: TRBV15; abundance: -
CDR3aa: CASSLILQGSSYNEQFF; CDR3nt: TGTGCCAGCAGTTTAATCCTACAGGGGAGCTCCTACAATGAGCAGTTCTTC; d_gene: TRBD1; j_gene: TRBJ2-1; v_gene: TRBV27; abundance: -
CDR3aa: CASSLGDSGRNTIYF; CDR3nt: TGCGCCAGCAGCTTGGGAGACTCCGGCCGGAACACCATATATTTT; d_gene: -; j_gene: TRBJ1-3; v_gene: TRBV5-1; abundance: -
CDR3aa: CASSPPGVMNTEAFF; CDR3nt: TGTGCCAGCAGTCCCCCGGGAGTAATGAACACTGAAGCTTTCTTT; d_gene: -; j_gene: TRBJ1-1; v_gene: TRBV28; abundance: -
CDR3aa: CASSGGGSVQPQHF; CDR3nt: TGTGCCAGCAGTGGTGGGGGCAGCGTTCAGCCCCAGCATTTT; d_gene: -; j_gene: TRBJ1-5; v_gene: TRBV28; abundance: -
CDR3aa: CASSQEPRETQYF; CDR3nt: TGCGCCAGCAGCCAAGAACCGAGGGAGACCCAGTACTTC; d_gene: -; j_gene: TRBJ2-5; v_gene: TRBV4-1; abundance: once
CDR3aa: CASSQTGTSGGAWDTQYF; CDR3nt: TGTGCCAGCAGCCAGACGGGGACTAGCGGGGGGGCTTGGGATACGCAGTATTTT; d_gene: TRBD2; j_gene: TRBJ2-3; v_gene: TRBV3-1/TRBV3-2; abundance: once